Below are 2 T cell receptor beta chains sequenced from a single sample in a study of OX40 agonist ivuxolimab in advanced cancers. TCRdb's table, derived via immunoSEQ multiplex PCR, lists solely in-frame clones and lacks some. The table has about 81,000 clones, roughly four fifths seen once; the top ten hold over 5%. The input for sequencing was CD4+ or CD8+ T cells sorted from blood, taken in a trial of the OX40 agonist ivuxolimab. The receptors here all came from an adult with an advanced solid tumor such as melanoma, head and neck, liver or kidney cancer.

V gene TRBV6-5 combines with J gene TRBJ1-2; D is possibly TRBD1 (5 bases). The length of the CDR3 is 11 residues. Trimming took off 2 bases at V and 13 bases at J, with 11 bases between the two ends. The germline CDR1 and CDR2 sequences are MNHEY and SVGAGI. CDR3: CASSYAGASTF. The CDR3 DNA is TGTGCCAGCAGTTACGCCGGGGCCAGCACCTTC.

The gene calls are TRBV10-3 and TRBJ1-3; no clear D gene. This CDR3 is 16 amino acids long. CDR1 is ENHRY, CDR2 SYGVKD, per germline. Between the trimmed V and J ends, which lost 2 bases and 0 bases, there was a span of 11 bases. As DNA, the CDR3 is TGTGCCATCAGTGAGATGGGGATAGCCTCTGGAAACACCATATATTTT. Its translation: CAISEMGIASGNTIYF.